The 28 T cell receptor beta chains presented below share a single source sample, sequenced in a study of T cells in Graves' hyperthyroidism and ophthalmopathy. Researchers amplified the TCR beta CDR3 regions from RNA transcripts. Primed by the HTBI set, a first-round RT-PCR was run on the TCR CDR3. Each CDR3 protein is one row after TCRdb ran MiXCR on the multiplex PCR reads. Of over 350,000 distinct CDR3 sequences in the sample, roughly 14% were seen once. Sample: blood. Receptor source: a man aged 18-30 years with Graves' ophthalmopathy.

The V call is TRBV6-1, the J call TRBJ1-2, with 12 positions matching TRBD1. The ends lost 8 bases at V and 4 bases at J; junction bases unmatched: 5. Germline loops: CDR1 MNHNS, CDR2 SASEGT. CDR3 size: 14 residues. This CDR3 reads CASWDRGQSYGYTF. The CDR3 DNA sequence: TGTGCCAGCTGGGACAGGGGGCAGTCCTATGGCTACACCTTC.

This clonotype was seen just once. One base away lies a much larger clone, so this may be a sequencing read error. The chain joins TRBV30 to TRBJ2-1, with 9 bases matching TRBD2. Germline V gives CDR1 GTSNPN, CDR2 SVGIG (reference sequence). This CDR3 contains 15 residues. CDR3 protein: CAWSPLAGGYSEQFF. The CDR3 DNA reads TGTGCCTGGAGCCCTTTGGCGGGGGGGTACAGTGAGCAGTTCTTC.

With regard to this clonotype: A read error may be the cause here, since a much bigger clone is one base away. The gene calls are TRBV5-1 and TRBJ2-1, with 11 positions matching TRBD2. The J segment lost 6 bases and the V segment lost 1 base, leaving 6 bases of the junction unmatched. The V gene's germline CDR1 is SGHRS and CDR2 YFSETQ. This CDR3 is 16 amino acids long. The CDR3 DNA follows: TGCGCCAGCAGCTTGACTAGCGGGGGCCACTTCAATGAGCAGTTCTTC. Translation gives CASSLTSGGHFNEQFF. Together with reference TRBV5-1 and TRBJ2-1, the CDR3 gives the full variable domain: KAGVTQTPRYLIKTRGQQVTLSCSPISGHRSVSWYQQTPGQGLQFLFEYFSETQRNKGNFPGRFSGRQFSNSRSEMNVSTLELGDSALYLCASSLTSGGHFNEQFFGPGTRLTVL.

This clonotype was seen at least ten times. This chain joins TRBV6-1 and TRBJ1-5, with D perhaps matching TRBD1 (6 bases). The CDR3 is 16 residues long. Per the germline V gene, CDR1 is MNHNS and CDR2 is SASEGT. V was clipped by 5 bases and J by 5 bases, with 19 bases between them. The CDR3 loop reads CASSLRDGGGDQPQHF. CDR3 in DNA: TGTGCCAGCAGTCTCCGGGACGGCGGGGGCGATCAGCCCCAGCATTTT.

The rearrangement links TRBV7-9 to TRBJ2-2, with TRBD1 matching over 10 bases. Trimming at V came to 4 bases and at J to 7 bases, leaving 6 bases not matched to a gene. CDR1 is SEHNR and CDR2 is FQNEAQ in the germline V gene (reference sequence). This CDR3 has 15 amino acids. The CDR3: CASSSRQGAFGELFF. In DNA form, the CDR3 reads TGTGCCAGCAGCTCCCGACAGGGGGCGTTCGGGGAGCTGTTTTTT.

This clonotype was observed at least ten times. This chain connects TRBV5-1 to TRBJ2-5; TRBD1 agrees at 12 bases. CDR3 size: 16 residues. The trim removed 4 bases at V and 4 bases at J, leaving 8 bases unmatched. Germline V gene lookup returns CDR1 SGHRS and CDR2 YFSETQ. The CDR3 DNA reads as TGCGCCAGCAGCCGCGGGACAGGGGGCGCGGGAGAGACCCAGTACTTC. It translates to CASSRGTGGAGETQYF.

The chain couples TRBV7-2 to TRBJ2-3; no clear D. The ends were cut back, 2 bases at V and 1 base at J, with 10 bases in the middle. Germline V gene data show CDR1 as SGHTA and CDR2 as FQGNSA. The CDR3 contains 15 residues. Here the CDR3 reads CASSLTISRTDTQYF. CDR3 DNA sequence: TGTGCCAGCAGCTTAACGATTAGTCGCACAGATACGCAGTATTTT.

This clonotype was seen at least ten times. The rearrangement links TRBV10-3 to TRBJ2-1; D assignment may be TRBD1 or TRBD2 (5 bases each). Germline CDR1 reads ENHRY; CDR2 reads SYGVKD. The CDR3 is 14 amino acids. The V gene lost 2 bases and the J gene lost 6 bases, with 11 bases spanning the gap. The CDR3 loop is CAISESGRANEQFF. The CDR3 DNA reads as TGTGCCATCAGTGAGAGCGGCAGGGCCAATGAGCAGTTCTTC.

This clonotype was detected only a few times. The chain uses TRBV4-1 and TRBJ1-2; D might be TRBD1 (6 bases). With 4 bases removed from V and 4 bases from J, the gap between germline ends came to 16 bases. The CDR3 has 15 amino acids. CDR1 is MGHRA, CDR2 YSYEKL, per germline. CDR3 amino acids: CASSPYRGAPYGYTF. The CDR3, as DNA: TGCGCCAGCAGCCCTTACCGGGGGGCCCCCTATGGCTACACCTTC.

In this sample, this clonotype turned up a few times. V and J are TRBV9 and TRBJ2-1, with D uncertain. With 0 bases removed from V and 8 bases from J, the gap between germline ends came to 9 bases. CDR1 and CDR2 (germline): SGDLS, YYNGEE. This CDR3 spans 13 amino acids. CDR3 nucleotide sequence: TGTGCCAGCAGCGTAGAAGGGTCAGATGAGCAGTTCTTC. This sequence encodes CASSVEGSDEQFF.

In nucleotides, the CDR3 is TGTGCCTGGAGAGTAGGACAGGGTATAATCGGGGAGCTGTTTTTT. It yields the protein CAWRVGQGIIGELFF. This chain uses TRBV30 with TRBJ2-2, with 8 bases lining up with TRBD1. Germline trimming cut 3 bases from V and 7 bases from J; bases unmatched to any gene: 10. CDR3 length: 15 amino acids. Per the germline V gene, CDR1 is GTSNPN and CDR2 is SVGIG (reference sequence).

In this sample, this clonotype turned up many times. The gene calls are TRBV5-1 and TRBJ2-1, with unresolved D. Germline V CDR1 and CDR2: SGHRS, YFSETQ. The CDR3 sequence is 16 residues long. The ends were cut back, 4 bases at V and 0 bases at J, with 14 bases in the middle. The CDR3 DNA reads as TGCGCCAGCAGCCTGACGCTGGCAACCTCCTACAATGAGCAGTTCTTC. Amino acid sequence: CASSLTLATSYNEQFF.

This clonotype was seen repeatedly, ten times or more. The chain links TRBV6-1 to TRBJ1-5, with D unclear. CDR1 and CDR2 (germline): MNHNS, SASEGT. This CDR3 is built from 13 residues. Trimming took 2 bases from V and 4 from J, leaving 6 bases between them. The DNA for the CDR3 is TGTGCCAGCAGTGAAATCGGAAATCAGCCCCAGCATTTT. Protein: CASSEIGNQPQHF.

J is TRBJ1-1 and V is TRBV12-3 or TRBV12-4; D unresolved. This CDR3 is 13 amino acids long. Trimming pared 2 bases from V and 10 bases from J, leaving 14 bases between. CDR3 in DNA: TGTGCCAGCAGTTTAACTTCTCCGGGAGCAGCTTTCTTT. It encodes CASSLTSPGAAFF.

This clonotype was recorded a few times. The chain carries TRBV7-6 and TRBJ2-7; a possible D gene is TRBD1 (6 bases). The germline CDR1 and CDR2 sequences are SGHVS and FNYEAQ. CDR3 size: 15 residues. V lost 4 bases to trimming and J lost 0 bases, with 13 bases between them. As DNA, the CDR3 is TGTGCCAGCAGCTCGAGCCTGGACAGCTCCTACGAGCAGTACTTC. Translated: CASSSSLDSSYEQYF.

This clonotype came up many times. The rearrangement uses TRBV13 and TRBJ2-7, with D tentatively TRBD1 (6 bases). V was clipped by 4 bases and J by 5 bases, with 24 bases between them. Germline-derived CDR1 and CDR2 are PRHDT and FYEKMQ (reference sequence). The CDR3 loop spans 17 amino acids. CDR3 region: CASSSRNNPNRANEQYF. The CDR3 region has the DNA TGTGCCAGCAGCTCCCGAAATAATCCAAACAGGGCCAACGAGCAGTACTTC.

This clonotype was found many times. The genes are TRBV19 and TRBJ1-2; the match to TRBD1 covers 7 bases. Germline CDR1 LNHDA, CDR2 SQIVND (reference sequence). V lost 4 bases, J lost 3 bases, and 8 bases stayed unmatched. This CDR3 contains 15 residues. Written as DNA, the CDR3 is TGTGCCAGTAGTACAACAGGGGTGAGCGACTATGGCTACACCTTC. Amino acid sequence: CASSTTGVSDYGYTF.

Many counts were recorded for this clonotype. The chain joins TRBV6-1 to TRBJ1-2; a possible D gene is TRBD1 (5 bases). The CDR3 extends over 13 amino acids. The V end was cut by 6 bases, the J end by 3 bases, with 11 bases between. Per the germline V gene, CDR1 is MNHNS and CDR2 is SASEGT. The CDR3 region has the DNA TGTGCCAGCAGATCCGGGACGGACTATGGCTACACCTTC. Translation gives CASRSGTDYGYTF.

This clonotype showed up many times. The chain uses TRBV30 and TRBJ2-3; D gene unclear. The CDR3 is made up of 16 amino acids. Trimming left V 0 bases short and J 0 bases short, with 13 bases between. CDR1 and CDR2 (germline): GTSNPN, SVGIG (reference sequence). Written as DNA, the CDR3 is TGTGCCTGGAGTGTTCAGGATGACATTAGCACAGATACGCAGTATTTT. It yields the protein CAWSVQDDISTDTQYF. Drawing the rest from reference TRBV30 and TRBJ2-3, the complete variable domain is SQTIHQWPATLVQPVGSPLSLECTVEGTSNPNLYWYRQAAGRGLQLLFYSVGIGQISSEVPQNLSASRPQDRQFILSSKKLLLSDSGFYLCAWSVQDDISTDTQYFGPGTRLTVL.

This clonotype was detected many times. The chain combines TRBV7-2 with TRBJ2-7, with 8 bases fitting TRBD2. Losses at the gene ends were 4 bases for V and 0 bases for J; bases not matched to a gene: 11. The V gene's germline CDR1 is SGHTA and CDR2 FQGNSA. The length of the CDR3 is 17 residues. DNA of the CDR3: TGTGCCAGCAGCTACCCGGGAGGGGCGGGAGGCTCCTACGAGCAGTACTTC. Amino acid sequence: CASSYPGGAGGSYEQYF.

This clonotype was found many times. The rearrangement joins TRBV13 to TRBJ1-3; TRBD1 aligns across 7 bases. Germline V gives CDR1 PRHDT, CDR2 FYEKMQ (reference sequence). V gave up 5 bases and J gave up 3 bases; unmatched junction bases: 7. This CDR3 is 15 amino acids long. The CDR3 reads CASSLKRGLGNTIYF. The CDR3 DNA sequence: TGTGCCAGCAGCCTCAAGAGGGGGCTTGGAAACACCATATATTTT.

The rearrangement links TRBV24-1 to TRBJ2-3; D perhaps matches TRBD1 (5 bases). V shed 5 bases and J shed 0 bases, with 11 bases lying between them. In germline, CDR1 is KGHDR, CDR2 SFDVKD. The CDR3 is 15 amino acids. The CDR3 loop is CATSGQGLSTDTQYF. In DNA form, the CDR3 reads TGTGCCACCAGTGGGCAGGGATTGAGCACAGATACGCAGTATTTT.

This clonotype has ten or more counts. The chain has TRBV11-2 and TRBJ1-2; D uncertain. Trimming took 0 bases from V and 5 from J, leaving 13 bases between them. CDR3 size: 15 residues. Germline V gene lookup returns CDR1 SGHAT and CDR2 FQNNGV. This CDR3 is CASSLEAGRSYGYTF. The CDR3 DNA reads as TGTGCCAGCAGCTTAGAAGCGGGGAGAAGTTATGGCTACACCTTC.

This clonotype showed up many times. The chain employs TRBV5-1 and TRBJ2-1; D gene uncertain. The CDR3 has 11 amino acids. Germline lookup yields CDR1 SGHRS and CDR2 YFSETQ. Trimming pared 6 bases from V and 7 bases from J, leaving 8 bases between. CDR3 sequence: CASNWGNEQFF. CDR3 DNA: TGCGCCAGCAATTGGGGTAATGAGCAGTTCTTC.

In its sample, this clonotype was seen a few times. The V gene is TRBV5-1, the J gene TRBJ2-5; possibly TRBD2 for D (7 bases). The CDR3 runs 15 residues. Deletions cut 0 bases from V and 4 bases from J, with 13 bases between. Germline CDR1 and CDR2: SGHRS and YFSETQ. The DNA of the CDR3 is TGCGCCAGCAGCTTGGCATCCGGGGGGCCAGAGACCCAGTACTTC. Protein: CASSLASGGPETQYF.

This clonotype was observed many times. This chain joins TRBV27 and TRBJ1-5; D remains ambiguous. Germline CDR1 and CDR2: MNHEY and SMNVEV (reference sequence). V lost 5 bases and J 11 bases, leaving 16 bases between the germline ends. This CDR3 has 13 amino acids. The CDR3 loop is CASSPDQLKTQHF. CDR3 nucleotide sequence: TGTGCCAGCAGTCCGGACCAGCTGAAGACCCAGCATTTT.

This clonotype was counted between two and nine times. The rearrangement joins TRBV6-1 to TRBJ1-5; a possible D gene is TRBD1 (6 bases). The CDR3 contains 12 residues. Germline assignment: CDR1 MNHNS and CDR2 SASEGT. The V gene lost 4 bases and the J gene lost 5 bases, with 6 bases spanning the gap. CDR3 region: CASSGTDQPQHF. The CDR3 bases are TGTGCCAGCAGTGGGACAGATCAGCCCCAGCATTTT.

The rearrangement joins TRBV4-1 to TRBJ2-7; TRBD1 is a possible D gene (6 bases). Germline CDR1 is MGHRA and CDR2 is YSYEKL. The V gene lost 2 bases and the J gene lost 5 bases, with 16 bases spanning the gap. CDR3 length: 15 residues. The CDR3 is CASSQTVDRPNEQYF. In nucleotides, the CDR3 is TGCGCCAGCAGCCAAACCGTCGACAGGCCTAACGAGCAGTACTTC.